One sample yielded the 23 T cell receptor beta chains listed below, sequenced in a study of blood T cells in healthy people across ages (dated by TCRdb to the mid-2010s). The receptor library was made with 5' RACE. The sequencer was an Illumina HiSeq 2500. The second PCR ran for roughly 7 to 12 cycles and used a J-beta primer mix along with a sample-barcoded 5' primer. Using fastp trimming at Q25 and MiXCR clonotype assembly, TCRdb reanalyzed the public sequencing data and kept in-frame beta chains. One record per CDR3 amino acid sequence lists the most common genes and DNA. A total of over 550,000 distinct CDR3 sequences appear in this sample, about 30% of them only once. Clones ranked in the top ten supply approximately 15% of the sample. The sample was blood. Receptors originate from a woman aged 80 or over in good health.

The chain joins TRBV5-6 to TRBJ2-7; 9 nucleotides line up with TRBD1. Germline CDR1 is SGHDT and CDR2 is YYEEEE. This CDR3 comprises 15 residues. V dropped 5 bases and J dropped 2; count of bases not matched to a gene: 8. The CDR3 DNA sequence: TGTGCCAGCAGTCGACCGGGACAGGGCACCTACGAGCAGTACTTC. Amino acid sequence: CASSRPGQGTYEQYF.

This clonotype was detected many times. The chain couples TRBV9 to TRBJ2-5; D perhaps matches TRBD2 (6 bases). V shed 3 bases and J shed 4 bases, with 10 bases lying between them. Germline V lookup: CDR1 SGDLS, CDR2 YYNGEE. The CDR3 covers 13 residues. CDR3 protein: CASSGSGRETQYF. CDR3 DNA sequence: TGTGCCAGCAGCGGTAGCGGTAGAGAGACCCAGTACTTC.

This clonotype was counted many times. The CDR3 bases are TGTGCCAGCAGCCGCGTCCGGACCGGAGGGAGCACAGATACGCAGTATTTT. It codes for CASSRVRTGGSTDTQYF. V is TRBV7-9 and J is TRBJ2-3, with D perhaps TRBD2 (6 bases). The germline V and J ends were trimmed by 5 bases and 0 bases, with 18 bases remaining between them. Germline V gene lookup returns CDR1 SEHNR and CDR2 FQNEAQ (reference sequence). The CDR3 length is 17 residues.

The chain employs TRBV19 and TRBJ2-1; tentatively, D is TRBD2 (6 bases). Gene TRBJ2-7 matches the end of the DNA better, so the J call may be wrong. In germline, CDR1 is LNHDA, CDR2 SQIVND (reference sequence). The CDR3 runs to 13 residues. The DNA of the CDR3 is TGTGCCAGTAGGCCTCGTTGGGGGGATGAGCAGTACTTC. Protein sequence: CASRPRWGDEQYF.

There are a few counts of this clonotype. One end of the junction does not line up with germline, which may come from a read error. The V call is TRBV12-3 or TRBV12-4, the J call TRBJ2-3, with TRBD1 matching 11 bases. The length of the CDR3 is 15 residues. CDR3 residues: CASSLDRGRADAQYF. The CDR3 coding sequence is TGTGCCAGCAGTTTGGACAGGGGGCGGGCAGATGCGCAGTATTTT.

In this sample, this clonotype turned up a few times. Just one base apart from a much larger clone, this may be a read error. The V call is TRBV9, the J call TRBJ2-1, with TRBD2 identical over 11 bases. This CDR3 has 17 amino acids. Per germline, CDR1 SGDLS and CDR2 YYNGEE. The CDR3 is CACSPRLAGGSYNEQFF. Written as DNA, the CDR3 is TGTGCCTGCAGCCCCCGTCTAGCGGGGGGCTCCTACAATGAGCAGTTCTTC.

This chain connects TRBV6-2 or TRBV6-3 to TRBJ1-5; 7 positions match TRBD1. The CDR3 spans 14 residues. Germline V gene lookup returns CDR1 MNHEY and CDR2 SVGEGT. J gave up 6 bases and V 4 bases, and 6 bases lay outside the gene matches. The CDR3 sequence is CASSWDSRGQPQHF. In nucleotides, the CDR3 is TGTGCCAGCAGTTGGGACAGTCGGGGTCAGCCCCAGCATTTT.

This clonotype was observed at least ten times. The genes are TRBV6-2 or TRBV6-3 and TRBJ2-7; D remains ambiguous. The CDR3 runs to 12 residues. Per germline, CDR1 MNHEY and CDR2 SVGEGT. The V and J ends lost 5 bases and 4 bases respectively, with 9 bases between them. The CDR3 DNA follows: TGTGCCAGCAGTGGGCTTCGGTACGAGCAGTACTTC. It is translated as CASSGLRYEQYF.

This clonotype was counted ten times or more. The chain combines TRBV20-1 with TRBJ1-2; D gene ambiguous. Germline V lookup: CDR1 DFQATT, CDR2 SNEGSKA (reference sequence). The V and J ends lost 4 bases and 4 bases respectively, with 4 bases between them. This CDR3 has 10 amino acids. Here the CDR3 reads CSATRYGYTF. In DNA form, the CDR3 reads TGCAGTGCTACCCGCTATGGCTACACCTTC.

Of note for this clonotype: A much larger clone sits a single nucleotide away, making a read error possible. The chain has TRBV3-1 and TRBJ2-3; the D is unclear. V lost 0 bases to trimming and J lost 9 bases, with 13 bases between them. Looked up from germline, CDR1 is LGHDT and CDR2 is YNNKEL (reference sequence). CDR3 length: 14 amino acids. DNA of the CDR3: TGTGCCAGCAGCCAAGATTTAGTCAATGACACGCAGTATTTT. It translates to CASSQDLVNDTQYF.

This clonotype has more than one count but fewer than ten. This rearrangement joins TRBV5-1 to TRBJ2-5; no reliable D call. Germline V gene data show CDR1 as SGHRS and CDR2 as YFSETQ. The CDR3 consists of 11 residues. V was cut by 7 bases and J by 3 bases, with 7 bases left in between. The DNA for the CDR3 is TGCGCCAGCGGGCAGGAAGAGACCCAGTACTTC. Encoded protein: CASGQEETQYF. The full variable domain, rest sourced from reference TRBV5-1 and TRBJ2-5, is KAGVTQTPRYLIKTRGQQVTLSCSPISGHRSVSWYQQTPGQGLQFLFEYFSETQRNKGNFPGRFSGRQFSNSRSEMNVSTLELGDSALYLCASGQEETQYFGPGTRLLVL.

This clonotype was recorded many times. The genes are TRBV4-1 and TRBJ1-2; D is uncertain. The V gene's germline CDR1 is MGHRA and CDR2 YSYEKL. There are 16 residues in the CDR3. Trimming took off 3 bases at V and 2 bases at J, with 16 bases between the two ends. CDR3 in amino acids: CASSHTTAVRNYGYTF. CDR3 in DNA: TGCGCCAGCAGCCACACCACCGCAGTCAGGAACTATGGCTACACCTTC.

This clonotype was observed a handful of times. The rearrangement links TRBV25-1 to TRBJ2-3; TRBD2 aligns across 9 bases. In germline, CDR1 is MGHDK, CDR2 SYGVNS. This CDR3 contains 15 residues. With V trimmed by 4 bases and J by 2 bases, 4 bases remained unmatched. Here the CDR3 reads CASSAASGATDTQYF. CDR3 nucleotide sequence: TGTGCCAGCAGTGCGGCTAGCGGGGCCACAGATACGCAGTATTTT. The full variable domain, in which reference TRBV25-1 and TRBJ2-3 provide the parts outside the CDR3, is EADIYQTPRYLVIGTGKKITLECSQTMGHDKMYWYQQDPGMELHLIHYSYGVNSTEKGDLSSESTVSRIRTEHFPLTLESARPSHTSQYLCASSAASGATDTQYFGPGTRLTVL.

The chain recombines TRBV20-1 with TRBJ2-1; D unresolved. This CDR3 is 13 amino acids long. Between the trimmed V and J ends, which lost 1 base and 6 bases, there was a span of 10 bases. Germline assignment: CDR1 DFQATT and CDR2 SNEGSKA (reference sequence). As DNA, the CDR3 is TGCAGTGCTAGAGTCCCAGCCGGCAATGAGCAGTTCTTC. Protein sequence: CSARVPAGNEQFF.

This clonotype has only one observation. This rearrangement joins TRBV20-1 to TRBJ1-4; tentatively, D is TRBD1 (5 bases). Germline-derived CDR1 and CDR2 are DFQATT and SNEGSKA (reference sequence). The CDR3 spans 15 residues. The ends were cut back, 2 bases at V and 3 bases at J, with 13 bases in the middle. The CDR3 is CSARKPTGANEKLFF. CDR3 bases: TGCAGTGCTAGAAAACCGACGGGGGCTAATGAAAAACTGTTTTTT.

This clonotype was counted only a few times. One junction end does not reproduce the germline sequence, and a read error may be involved. The chain is built from TRBV5-8 and TRBJ2-2; D gene uncertain. This CDR3 is 16 amino acids long. CDR1 is SGHTS and CDR2 is YDEGEE in the germline V gene. Here the CDR3 reads CAGSVRFMRVTGELFF. In DNA, the CDR3 is TGTGCCGGCAGTGTCAGATTTATGAGAGTCACCGGGGAGCTGTTTTTT.

The chain recombines TRBV4-2 with TRBJ1-4, with TRBD1 as a possible D gene (6 bases). Trimming removed 1 base from V and 8 bases from J, with 17 bases in between. This CDR3 spans 16 amino acids. Germline V gives CDR1 LGHNA, CDR2 YNFKEQ. The CDR3 DNA is TGTGCCAGCAGCCAAGGAGGGGGGACCTACGGGGAAAAACTGTTTTTT. Its translation: CASSQGGGTYGEKLFF.

With regard to this clonotype: A much larger clonotype is one base distant, so this may be a read error. The rearrangement uses TRBV11-3 and TRBJ2-5, with 7 positions matching TRBD2. This CDR3 contains 16 residues. In germline, CDR1 is SGHNT, CDR2 YENEEA. The CDR3 region is CASSAGTLAGQETQHF. The CDR3 DNA is TGTGCCAGCAGCGCAGGGACGTTAGCGGGCCAAGAGACCCAGCACTTC.

A few counts support this clonotype. CDR3 region: CASSLGNGEQYF. Written as DNA, the CDR3 is TGCGCCAGCAGCTTGGGGAACGGCGAGCAGTACTTC. The chain joins TRBV5-1 to TRBJ2-7; D not resolved. The CDR3 totals 12 residues. The V end lost 0 bases, the J end lost 6 bases, and 7 bases lay between the germline ends. From germline, CDR1 is SGHRS and CDR2 YFSETQ. The full variable domain, with the rest looked up from reference TRBV5-1 and TRBJ2-7, is KAGVTQTPRYLIKTRGQQVTLSCSPISGHRSVSWYQQTPGQGLQFLFEYFSETQRNKGNFPGRFSGRQFSNSRSEMNVSTLELGDSALYLCASSLGNGEQYFGPGTRLTVT.

This clonotype was observed many times. This chain joins TRBV5-1 and TRBJ2-1; the match to TRBD1 covers 8 bases. V dropped 6 bases and J dropped 5; count of bases not matched to a gene: 7. The CDR3 has 14 residues. Germline V gene lookup returns CDR1 SGHRS and CDR2 YFSETQ. The CDR3 spells CASTPDRVHNEQFF. The CDR3 DNA follows: TGCGCCAGCACCCCGGACAGGGTCCACAATGAGCAGTTCTTC.

This clonotype appeared many times. The gene calls are TRBV7-2 and TRBJ2-3, with a weak D call TRBD1 (5 bases). Germline assignment: CDR1 SGHTA and CDR2 FQGNSA. Trimming pared 2 bases from V and 4 bases from J, leaving 10 bases between. This CDR3 spans 14 amino acids. The CDR3 sequence is CASSLQGFSDTQYF. The CDR3 DNA sequence: TGTGCCAGCAGCTTACAGGGATTCTCAGATACGCAGTATTTT. The full variable domain, completed using reference TRBV7-2 and TRBJ2-3, is GAGVSQSPSNKVTEKGKDVELRCDPISGHTALYWYRQSLGQGLEFLIYFQGNSAPDKSGLPSDRFSAERTGGSVSTLTIQRTQQEDSAVYLCASSLQGFSDTQYFGPGTRLTVL.

At least ten counts were recorded for this clonotype. The CDR3 DNA reads as TGCAGTGCTAGAGATGAGAATCCCTACGAGCAGTACTTC. This encodes CSARDENPYEQYF. The rearrangement uses TRBV20-1 and TRBJ2-7; D is uncertain. The V and J ends lost 0 bases and 2 bases respectively, with 8 bases between them. CDR1 DFQATT and CDR2 SNEGSKA come from the germline V gene (reference sequence). This CDR3 has 13 amino acids.

The V and J genes are TRBV28 and TRBJ2-5; no firm D call. Looked up from germline, CDR1 is MDHEN and CDR2 is SYDVKM. The CDR3 contains 14 residues. V was shortened by 5 bases and J by 11 bases, with 21 bases between the two germline ends. CDR3 in amino acids: CASSEAARVGEQYF. CDR3 nucleotide sequence: TGTGCCAGCAGTGAGGCAGCCCGTGTTGGTGAGCAGTACTTC.